These 2 T cell receptor beta chains originate from one sample sequenced in a study of shared clonotypes between healthy human individuals. TCRdb's table, derived via immunoSEQ multiplex PCR, lists solely in-frame clones and lacks some. The sample yields about 470,000 clones, 70% to 80% seen once. Source material: PBMCs. The receptor source for this set is a woman aged 40 to 50 in good health. Some clones in this sample may be carry-over from other donors' samples.

The chain has TRBV6-5 and TRBJ2-2; 8 nucleotides align to TRBD2. The V gene's germline CDR1 is MNHEY and CDR2 SVGAGI. V dropped 5 bases and J dropped 1; count of bases not matched to a gene: 3. CDR3 length: 15 amino acids. The CDR3 bases are TGTGCCAGCAGTGCCCTAGCGGGGAACACCGGGGAGCTGTTTTTT. It specifies CASSALAGNTGELFF.

This clone was detected only once. The chain employs TRBV19 and TRBJ2-7, with D hard to call. V gave up 1 base and J gave up 2 bases, with 15 bases separating them. CDR3 size: 16 residues. Germline values: CDR1 LNHDA, CDR2 SQIVND (reference sequence). Here the CDR3 reads CASSIGHLPGAYEQYF. DNA for the CDR3: TGTGCCAGTAGTATAGGACACCTCCCCGGCGCCTACGAGCAGTACTTC.